One sample yielded the 7 T cell receptor beta chains listed below, sequenced in a study of blood T cell repertoires in COVID-19. Sequencing was performed with immunoSEQ multiplex PCR; in TCRdb, only in-frame clones are kept and a portion is missing. The sample gives about 340,000 clones, 75% to 90% of which show up once; around 7.4% is in the top ten. Sequenced: peripheral blood. Source of these receptors: a woman between 55 and 75 years old with COVID-19, enrolled during active disease.

The V gene is TRBV6-6, the J gene TRBJ1-4; D is ambiguous. Germline V lookup: CDR1 MNHNY, CDR2 SVGAGI (reference sequence). CDR3 length: 13 amino acids. V lost 6 bases and J 12 bases, leaving 17 bases between the germline ends. CDR3 DNA sequence: TGTGCCAGCAGCTCCTCCTCCGCTGGAGAACTGTTTTTT. Amino acid sequence: CASSSSSAGELFF.

V gene TRBV2 combines with J gene TRBJ1-5; 7 nucleotides agree with TRBD1. Per the germline V gene, CDR1 is SNHLY and CDR2 is FYNNEI. This CDR3 has 14 amino acids. Unmatched junction bases numbered 6, after V lost 6 bases and J lost 4 bases. The CDR3 sequence: CASSADRSNQPQHF. The DNA of the CDR3 is TGTGCCAGCAGCGCGGACAGGTCAAATCAGCCCCAGCATTTT.

The V gene is TRBV20-1, the J gene TRBJ2-5; 7 bases match TRBD1. CDR3 length: 14 residues. Looked up from germline, CDR1 is DFQATT and CDR2 is SNEGSKA (reference sequence). V lost 3 bases, J lost 2 bases, and 6 bases stayed unmatched. In nucleotides, the CDR3 is TGCAGTGCTAGTCGCGACAGGGTACAAGAGACCCAGTACTTC. Translation gives CSASRDRVQETQYF.

This clone was recorded at least ten times. CDR3 bases: TGCGCCAGCAGCCTCTTAGCGGGGGGCCGGGAGACCCAGTACTTC. This sequence encodes CASSLLAGGRETQYF. The chain employs TRBV4-1 and TRBJ2-5; TRBD2 aligns across 10 bases. The junction had 7 bases not matched to a gene; V was cut back by 4 bases and J by 5 bases. CDR1 and CDR2 from the germline V gene are MGHRA and YSYEKL. The CDR3 covers 15 residues.

This rearrangement joins TRBV12-3 or TRBV12-4 to TRBJ1-2; D is unclear. This CDR3 is 11 amino acids long. Trimming pared 3 bases from V and 13 bases from J, leaving 12 bases between. The CDR3 loop reads CASSFRGTPTF. CDR3 in DNA: TGTGCCAGCAGTTTTAGAGGTACCCCCACCTTC.

The chain links TRBV5-1 to TRBJ1-4; TRBD1 might be the D (6 bases). V was clipped by 7 bases and J by 5 bases, with 12 bases between them. The V gene's germline CDR1 is SGHRS and CDR2 YFSETQ. The CDR3 loop spans 13 amino acids. Here the CDR3 DNA reads TGCGCCAGCCGGGATCAGGGGAATGAAAAACTGTTTTTT. This gives the protein CASRDQGNEKLFF.

In this sample, this clone turned up a few times. The chain's CDR3 is CASSPRTGGGNQPQHF. The CDR3 region has the DNA TGTGCCAGCAGCCCTAGGACAGGGGGCGGCAATCAGCCCCAGCATTTT. This chain uses TRBV5-8 with TRBJ1-5, with 11 positions matching TRBD1. The J segment lost 2 bases and the V segment lost 4 bases, leaving 5 bases of the junction unmatched. CDR1 SGHTS and CDR2 YDEGEE come from the germline V gene. The CDR3 spans 16 residues.